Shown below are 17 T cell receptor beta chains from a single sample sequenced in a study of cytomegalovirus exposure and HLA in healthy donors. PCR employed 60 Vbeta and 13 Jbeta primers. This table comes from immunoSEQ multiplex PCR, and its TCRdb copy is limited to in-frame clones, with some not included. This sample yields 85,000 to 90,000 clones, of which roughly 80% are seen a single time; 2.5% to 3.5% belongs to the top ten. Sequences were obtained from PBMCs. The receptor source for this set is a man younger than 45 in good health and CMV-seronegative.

CDR3 coding DNA: TGTGCCAGTAGTAGGGGGACAGGGGGTACCAATCAGCCCCAGCATTTT. It yields the protein CASSRGTGGTNQPQHF. The gene calls are TRBV19 and TRBJ1-5; TRBD1 matches at 11 bases. This CDR3 has 16 residues. Germline assignment: CDR1 LNHDA and CDR2 SQIVND (reference sequence). The ends lost 4 bases at V and 3 bases at J; junction bases unmatched: 5.

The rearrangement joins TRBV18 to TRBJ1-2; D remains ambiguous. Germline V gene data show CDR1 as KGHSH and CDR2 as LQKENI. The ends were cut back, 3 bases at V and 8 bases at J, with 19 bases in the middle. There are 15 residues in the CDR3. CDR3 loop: CASSPNGVVADGYTF. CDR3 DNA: TGTGCCAGCTCACCGAACGGGGTCGTAGCTGACGGCTACACCTTC.

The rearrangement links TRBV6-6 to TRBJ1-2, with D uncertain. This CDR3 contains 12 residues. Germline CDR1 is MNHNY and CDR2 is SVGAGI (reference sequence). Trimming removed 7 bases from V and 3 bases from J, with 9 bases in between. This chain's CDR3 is CASMSRDYGYTF. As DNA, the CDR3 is TGTGCCAGCATGAGCCGGGACTATGGCTACACCTTC.

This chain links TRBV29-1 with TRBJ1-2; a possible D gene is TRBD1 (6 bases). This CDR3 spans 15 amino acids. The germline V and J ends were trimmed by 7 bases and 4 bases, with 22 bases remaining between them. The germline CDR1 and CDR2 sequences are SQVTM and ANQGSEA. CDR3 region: CSAPLDREVPYGYTF. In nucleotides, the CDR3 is TGCAGCGCGCCGCTGGACAGAGAGGTGCCCTATGGCTACACCTTC.

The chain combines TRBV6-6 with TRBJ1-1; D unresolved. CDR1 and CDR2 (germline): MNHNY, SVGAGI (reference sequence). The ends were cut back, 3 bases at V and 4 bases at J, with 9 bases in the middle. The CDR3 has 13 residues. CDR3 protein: CASSYSPFTEAFF. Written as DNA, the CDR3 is TGTGCCAGCAGTTATAGTCCGTTCACTGAAGCTTTCTTT.

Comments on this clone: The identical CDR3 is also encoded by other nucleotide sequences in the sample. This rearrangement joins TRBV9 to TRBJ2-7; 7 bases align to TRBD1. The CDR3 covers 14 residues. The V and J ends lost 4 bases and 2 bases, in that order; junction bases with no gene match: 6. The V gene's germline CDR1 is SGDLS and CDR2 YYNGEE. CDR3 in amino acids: CASSPGQGAYEQYF. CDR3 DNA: TGTGCCAGCAGCCCCGGCCAGGGGGCCTACGAGCAGTACTTC.

CDR3 coding DNA: TGTGCCTGGAGTGTTGGGCAAAACATTCAGTACTTC. The encoded protein is CAWSVGQNIQYF. V usage is TRBV30 and J usage is TRBJ2-4; D is unresolved. V was cut by 0 bases and J by 5 bases, with 5 bases left in between. Germline V CDR1 and CDR2: GTSNPN, SVGIG (reference sequence). This CDR3 is built from 12 residues.

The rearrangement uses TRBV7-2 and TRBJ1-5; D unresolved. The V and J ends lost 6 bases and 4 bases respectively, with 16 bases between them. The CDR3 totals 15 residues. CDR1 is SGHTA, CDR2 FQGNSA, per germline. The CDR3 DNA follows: TGTGCCAGCAGTTCCCAGGTCTCGGGGAATCAGCCCCAGCATTTT. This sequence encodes CASSSQVSGNQPQHF.

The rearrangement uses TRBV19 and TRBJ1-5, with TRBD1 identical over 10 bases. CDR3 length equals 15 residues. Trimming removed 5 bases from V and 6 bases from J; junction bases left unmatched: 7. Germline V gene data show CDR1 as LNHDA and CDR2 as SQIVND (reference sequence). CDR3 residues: CASSVTGGSGQPQHF. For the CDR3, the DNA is TGTGCCAGTAGTGTGACAGGGGGCTCGGGTCAGCCCCAGCATTTT.

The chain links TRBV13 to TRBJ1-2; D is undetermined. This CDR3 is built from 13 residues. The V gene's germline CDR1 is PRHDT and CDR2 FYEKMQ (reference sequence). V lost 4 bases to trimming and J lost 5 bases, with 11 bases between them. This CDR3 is CASSSPPIYGYTF. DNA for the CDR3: TGTGCCAGCAGCTCCCCCCCTATATATGGCTACACCTTC.

The CDR3 sequence is CASSKQDKSNQPQHF. In DNA, the CDR3 is TGTGCCAGCAGTAAACAAGACAAAAGCAATCAGCCCCAGCATTTT. This sequence joins TRBV6-1 and TRBJ1-5, with D hard to call. Germline values: CDR1 MNHNS, CDR2 SASEGT. The V and J ends lost 5 bases and 1 base respectively, with 12 bases between them. The CDR3 consists of 15 residues.

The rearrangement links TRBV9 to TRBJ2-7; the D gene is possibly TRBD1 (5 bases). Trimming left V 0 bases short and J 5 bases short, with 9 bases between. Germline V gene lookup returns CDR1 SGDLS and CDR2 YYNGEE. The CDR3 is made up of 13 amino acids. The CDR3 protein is CASSVETRDEQYF. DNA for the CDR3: TGTGCCAGCAGCGTAGAAACCAGGGACGAGCAGTACTTC.

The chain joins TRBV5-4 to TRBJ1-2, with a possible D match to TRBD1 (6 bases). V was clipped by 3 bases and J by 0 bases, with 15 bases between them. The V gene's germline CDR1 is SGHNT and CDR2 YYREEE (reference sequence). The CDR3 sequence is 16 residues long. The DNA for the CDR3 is TGTGCCAGCAGCTCCGGAAAGGACAGAGCTAACTATGGCTACACCTTC. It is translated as CASSSGKDRANYGYTF.

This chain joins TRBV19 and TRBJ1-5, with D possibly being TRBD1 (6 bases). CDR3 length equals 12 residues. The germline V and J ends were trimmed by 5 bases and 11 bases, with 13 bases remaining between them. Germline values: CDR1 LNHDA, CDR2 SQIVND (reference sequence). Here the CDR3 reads CASSVQGWSQHF. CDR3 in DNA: TGTGCCAGTAGTGTACAGGGTTGGTCCCAGCATTTT.

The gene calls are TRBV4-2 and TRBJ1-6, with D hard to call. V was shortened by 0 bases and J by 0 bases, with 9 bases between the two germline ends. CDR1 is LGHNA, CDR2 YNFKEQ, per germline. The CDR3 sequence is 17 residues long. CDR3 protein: CASSQDTVSSYNSPLHF. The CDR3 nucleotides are TGTGCCAGCAGCCAAGATACTGTGAGCTCCTATAATTCACCCCTCCACTTT.

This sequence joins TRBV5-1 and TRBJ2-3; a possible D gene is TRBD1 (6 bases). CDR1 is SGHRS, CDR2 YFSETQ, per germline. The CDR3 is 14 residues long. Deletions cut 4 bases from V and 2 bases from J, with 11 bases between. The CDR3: CASSPGHYTDTQYF. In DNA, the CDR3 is TGCGCCAGCAGCCCGGGACACTACACAGATACGCAGTATTTT.

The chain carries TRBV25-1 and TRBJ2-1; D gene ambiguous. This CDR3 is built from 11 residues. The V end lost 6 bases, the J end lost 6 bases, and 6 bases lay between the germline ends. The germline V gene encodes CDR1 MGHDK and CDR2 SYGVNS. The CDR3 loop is CASSALNEQFF. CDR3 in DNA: TGTGCCAGCAGCGCACTCAATGAGCAGTTCTTC.